Sequencing of this TCR beta chain was carried out in a study of Ad26.COV2.S vaccination and SARS-CoV-2 variants. The overall study: In the COV1001 trial, the donor was in the Ad26.COV2.S arm.

Clones were read by immunoSEQ multiplex PCR, and TCRdb kept only the in-frame ones, dropping some. The data show 300,000 to 400,000 clones, 80% to 90% seen once. The treatment: approximately 18 received Ad26.COV2.S at low or high dose, single or two shots; several received placebo; per-sample allocation not given. Sampling was performed 63 days after the first vaccine or placebo injection. Adults aged 18-55 years in Boston included the donor. Looked up from germline, CDR1 is KGHSH and CDR2 is LQKENI. Trimming removed 2 bases at V and 0 bases at J, with 1 base between. This CDR3 region has 12 residues.

The chain couples TRBV18 to TRBJ2-5; D is ambiguous. The TCR was taken from a person between 18 and 60 years old who received the Ad26.COV2.S COVID-19 vaccine or a placebo. The sample consisted of peripheral blood, taken in a trial of Ad26.COV2.S vaccine versus placebo. The CDR3, as DNA: TGTGCCAGCTCACCATACCAAGAGACCCAGTACTTC. Its translation is CASSPYQETQYF.